These 28 T cell receptor beta chains were sequenced from one sample in a study of blood T cell repertoires in COVID-19. Some clones are missing from TCRdb's copy, which holds only in-frame ones; the method was immunoSEQ multiplex PCR. This repertoire shows 84,000 or so clones, approximately 88% found once; its top ten account for more than 4.5%. Sequences were obtained from peripheral blood. All receptors come from a man aged 55 to 70 with acute or convalescent COVID-19.

This chain uses TRBV2 with TRBJ1-6, with 11 bases identical to TRBD1. The CDR3 consists of 16 residues. Germline lookup yields CDR1 SNHLY and CDR2 FYNNEI. Trimming at V came to 6 bases and at J to 9 bases, leaving 10 bases not matched to a gene. CDR3: CASSLLDRGPSSPLHF. DNA of the CDR3: TGTGCCAGCAGCTTATTGGACAGGGGGCCTTCTTCACCCCTCCACTTT.

The V and J genes are TRBV11-2 and TRBJ1-2, with D perhaps TRBD1 (6 bases). The V end was cut by 2 bases, the J end by 4 bases, with 8 bases between. Germline values: CDR1 SGHAT, CDR2 FQNNGV. CDR3 length: 13 amino acids. Here the CDR3 reads CASSLTGSYGYTF. Written as DNA, the CDR3 is TGTGCCAGCAGCTTAACAGGGTCCTATGGCTACACCTTC.

The chain uses TRBV5-4 and TRBJ1-2, with D possibly matching TRBD1 (5 bases). The CDR3 runs 15 residues. Between the trimmed V and J ends, which lost 1 base and 7 bases, there was a span of 17 bases. CDR1 and CDR2 (germline): SGHNT, YYREEE (reference sequence). In DNA form, the CDR3 reads TGTGCCAGCAGCTTGTGGCAGGTCAGCGGGGGTGGCTACACCTTC. This encodes CASSLWQVSGGGYTF.

The genes are TRBV9 and TRBJ1-2; 9 bases are shared with TRBD1. CDR1 is SGDLS and CDR2 is YYNGEE in the germline V gene. The CDR3 is made up of 16 amino acids. V lost 3 bases to trimming and J lost 4 bases; unmatched junction nucleotides: 10. This chain's CDR3 is CASSDTMGQGPYGYTF. The DNA of the CDR3 is TGTGCCAGCAGCGACACCATGGGACAGGGCCCCTATGGCTACACCTTC.

V and J are TRBV24-1 and TRBJ2-2; TRBD1 agrees at 9 bases. The ends lost 3 bases at V and 0 bases at J; junction bases unmatched: 7. Germline CDR1 is KGHDR and CDR2 is SFDVKD. The CDR3 consists of 18 residues. CDR3 in amino acids: CATSDPPGQGTNTGELFF. Here the CDR3 DNA reads TGTGCCACCAGTGATCCTCCTGGACAGGGGACGAACACCGGGGAGCTGTTTTTT.

This sequence joins TRBV11-2 and TRBJ2-7; D may be TRBD1 (6 bases). CDR1 and CDR2 from the germline V gene are SGHAT and FQNNGV. V lost 1 base to trimming and J lost 6 bases, with 10 bases between them. The CDR3 has 13 amino acids. CDR3 DNA: TGTGCCAGCAGCTTAGGTCCCAGGGGCGAGCAGTACTTC. Translation gives CASSLGPRGEQYF.

This clone was recorded only once. The chain recombines TRBV7-2 with TRBJ1-3; possibly TRBD1 for D (6 bases). The V gene lost 1 base and the J gene lost 2 bases, with 12 bases spanning the gap. The CDR3 length is 16 residues. Germline V gene data show CDR1 as SGHTA and CDR2 as FQGNSA. The CDR3 nucleotides read TGTGCCAGCAGCTTAGTGGGGGGGGACACTGGAAACACCATATATTTT. This gives the protein CASSLVGGDTGNTIYF. The variable domain in full, with the rest retrieved from reference TRBV7-2 and TRBJ1-3, is GAGVSQSPSNKVTEKGKDVELRCDPISGHTALYWYRQSLGQGLEFLIYFQGNSAPDKSGLPSDRFSAERTGGSVSTLTIQRTQQEDSAVYLCASSLVGGDTGNTIYFGEGSWLTVV.

The chain recombines TRBV5-1 with TRBJ2-5; maybe TRBD2 (6 bases). The V gene's germline CDR1 is SGHRS and CDR2 YFSETQ. Trimming took 2 bases from V and 0 from J, leaving 8 bases between them. The CDR3 is 14 residues long. CDR3 amino acids: CASSFGGYQETQYF. As DNA, the CDR3 is TGCGCCAGCAGCTTTGGGGGGTACCAAGAGACCCAGTACTTC.

V is TRBV25-1 and J is TRBJ1-5; no firm D call. Looked up from germline, CDR1 is MGHDK and CDR2 is SYGVNS. Deletions cut 4 bases from V and 7 bases from J, with 11 bases between. This CDR3 contains 13 residues. As DNA, the CDR3 is TGTGCCAGCAGTGGAGGGCAAGGGCAGCCCCAGCATTTT. It is translated as CASSGGQGQPQHF.

The J gene is TRBJ1-4, the V gene TRBV5-1; 7 nucleotides align to TRBD1. After removal of 3 bases from V and 5 bases from J, the junction contained 10 bases not matched to a gene. The CDR3 consists of 16 residues. Germline CDR1 is SGHRS and CDR2 is YFSETQ. As DNA, the CDR3 is TGCGCCAGCAGCTCCCAGGTGGGACAGATAAATGAAAAACTGTTTTTT. Translated, it gives CASSSQVGQINEKLFF.

This clone was recorded once. The chain combines TRBV9 with TRBJ2-1, with D perhaps TRBD1 (5 bases). Germline loops: CDR1 SGDLS, CDR2 YYNGEE. The CDR3 has 12 residues. V shed 1 base and J shed 7 bases, with 6 bases lying between them. CDR3 nucleotides: TGTGCCAGCAGCGTACAGGGAAATGAGCAGTTCTTC. Translation: CASSVQGNEQFF.

The chain employs TRBV24-1 and TRBJ1-3, with D hard to call. CDR1 and CDR2 (germline): KGHDR, SFDVKD. This CDR3 contains 15 residues. V was trimmed by 3 bases and J by 1 base, leaving 9 bases between them. For the CDR3, the DNA is TGTGCCACCAGTGATCCGACACTGTCTGGAAACACCATATATTTT. Its protein product is CATSDPTLSGNTIYF.

The chain uses TRBV30 and TRBJ1-1, with TRBD1 matching over 7 bases. The V and J ends lost 4 bases and 6 bases, in that order; junction bases with no gene match: 11. CDR1 is GTSNPN and CDR2 is SVGIG in the germline V gene (reference sequence). The CDR3 has 14 amino acids. CDR3 region: CAWIRQGEGAEAFF. The CDR3 DNA sequence: TGTGCCTGGATTCGACAGGGTGAAGGAGCTGAAGCTTTCTTT.

This clone has more than one count but fewer than ten. The chain combines TRBV6-5 with TRBJ1-1, with D maybe TRBD1 (5 bases). The CDR3 spans 14 residues. Germline V gene data show CDR1 as MNHEY and CDR2 as SVGAGI. Trimming shortened V by 7 bases and J by 4 bases, and 16 bases separated the two germline ends. This chain's CDR3 is CASTQAQGGTEAFF. As DNA, the CDR3 is TGTGCCAGCACCCAGGCCCAGGGCGGCACTGAAGCTTTCTTT.

The V and J genes are TRBV19 and TRBJ2-2; 9 bases agree with TRBD1. This CDR3 spans 13 amino acids. Germline assignment: CDR1 LNHDA and CDR2 SQIVND (reference sequence). Unmatched junction bases numbered 5, after V lost 11 bases and J lost 4 bases. This CDR3 reads CASGTGLTGELFF. CDR3 DNA sequence: TGTGCCTCCGGGACAGGGCTCACCGGGGAGCTGTTTTTT.

The chain links TRBV12-3 or TRBV12-4 to TRBJ1-2; TRBD1 aligns across 9 bases. The trim removed 10 bases at V and 8 bases at J, leaving 8 bases unmatched. This CDR3 is 12 amino acids long. CDR3 sequence: CATRDRALGYTF. The DNA for the CDR3 is TGTGCCACCCGGGACAGGGCTCTAGGCTACACCTTC.

The V call is TRBV10-3, the J call TRBJ1-2; D is unclear. The CDR3 loop spans 14 amino acids. The germline CDR1 and CDR2 sequences are ENHRY and SYGVKD. V was shortened by 10 bases and J by 3 bases, with 18 bases between the two germline ends. The CDR3 spells CATVDGLNHYGYTF. CDR3 coding DNA: TGTGCCACCGTGGACGGACTAAACCACTATGGCTACACCTTC.

The gene calls are TRBV30 and TRBJ2-7; D is undetermined. The CDR3 loop spans 12 amino acids. Germline V gene lookup returns CDR1 GTSNPN and CDR2 SVGIG (reference sequence). The V gene lost 3 bases and the J gene lost 2 bases, with 8 bases spanning the gap. CDR3 nucleotide sequence: TGTGCCTGGAGACTCGGTACCTACGAGCAGTACTTC. This gives the protein CAWRLGTYEQYF.

The chain combines TRBV12-3 or TRBV12-4 with TRBJ1-2; no clear D gene. The CDR3 runs to 11 residues. The V gene lost 8 bases and the J gene lost 2 bases, with 6 bases spanning the gap. CDR3 protein: CASARNYGYTF. CDR3 nucleotides: TGTGCCAGCGCGAGAAACTATGGCTACACCTTC.

The CDR3 coding sequence is TGTGCTAGTGGGGAGAGCGGAATACAGGGTAGCTCACCCCTCCACTTT. Translated, it gives CASGESGIQGSSPLHF. The chain recombines TRBV12-5 with TRBJ1-6; a weak D match, TRBD1 (6 bases). The CDR3 covers 16 residues. V was clipped by 6 bases and J by 10 bases, with 22 bases between them. Germline assignment: CDR1 LGHNT and CDR2 FRNRAP.

The chain links TRBV6-2 or TRBV6-3 to TRBJ2-2; possible D gene TRBD2, 7 bases. Per the germline V gene, CDR1 is MNHEY and CDR2 is SVGEGT. The CDR3 length is 15 residues. The V gene lost 5 bases and the J gene lost 2 bases, with 12 bases spanning the gap. CDR3 nucleotides: TGTGCCAGCAGTAAAGCGGGACAAAACACCGGGGAGCTGTTTTTT. Translation gives CASSKAGQNTGELFF.

This clone has a single count. This chain connects TRBV14 to TRBJ1-2; D perhaps matches TRBD1 (6 bases). The CDR3 contains 17 residues. Trimming stripped 4 bases from V and 2 bases from J, with 20 bases between. CDR1 and CDR2 from the germline V gene are SGHDN and FVKESK. CDR3 nucleotide sequence: TGTGCCAGCAGCCCCCTAGACAGGCCGGCGTTCAACTATGGCTACACCTTC. Residues: CASSPLDRPAFNYGYTF.

The V call is TRBV27, the J call TRBJ2-2; D is perhaps TRBD2 (5 bases). CDR1 and CDR2 (germline): MNHEY, SMNVEV (reference sequence). This CDR3 contains 16 residues. Trimming removed 0 bases at V and 3 bases at J, with 11 bases between. Here the CDR3 reads CASSLSASTYTGELFF. For the CDR3, the DNA is TGTGCCAGCAGTTTATCGGCTAGCACTTACACCGGGGAGCTGTTTTTT.

The chain employs TRBV30 and TRBJ1-2; D may be TRBD1 (5 bases). V lost 3 bases and J lost 8, with 10 bases in between. This CDR3 contains 11 residues. CDR1 and CDR2 from the germline V gene are GTSNPN and SVGIG (reference sequence). This CDR3 is CAWSIQGGYTF. CDR3 DNA sequence: TGTGCCTGGAGCATCCAGGGCGGCTACACCTTC.

The rearrangement links TRBV5-1 to TRBJ2-7; D is possibly TRBD1 (6 bases). Germline V gene lookup returns CDR1 SGHRS and CDR2 YFSETQ. The CDR3 extends over 14 amino acids. V lost 0 bases and J 7 bases, leaving 14 bases between the germline ends. Here the CDR3 reads CASSLGGGTSEQYF. The CDR3 nucleotides read TGCGCCAGCAGCTTGGGGGGTGGGACAAGTGAGCAGTACTTC.

The chain combines TRBV28 with TRBJ2-1; TRBD2 might be the D (5 bases). Germline V gene data show CDR1 as MDHEN and CDR2 as SYDVKM. Trimming removed 8 bases at V and 3 bases at J, with 11 bases between. CDR3 length: 13 amino acids. The CDR3 is CASRPGYYNEQFF. The DNA of the CDR3 is TGTGCCAGCCGCCCGGGGTACTACAATGAGCAGTTCTTC.

The V gene is TRBV4-3, the J gene TRBJ1-2; D perhaps matches TRBD1 (5 bases). The CDR3 extends over 14 amino acids. CDR1 LGHNA and CDR2 YSLEER come from the germline V gene. The V and J ends lost 0 bases and 6 bases respectively, with 11 bases between them. CDR3 protein: CASSQDWGGDGYTF. Written as DNA, the CDR3 is TGCGCCAGCAGCCAAGATTGGGGGGGAGATGGCTACACCTTC.

V usage is TRBV9 and J usage is TRBJ1-2; 9 nucleotides match TRBD1. V shed 2 bases, J shed 1 base, and the junction held 3 bases outside the gene matches. Germline values: CDR1 SGDLS, CDR2 YYNGEE. The CDR3 sequence is 15 residues long. This CDR3 reads CASSVGQGFNYGYTF. CDR3 bases: TGTGCCAGCAGCGTGGGACAGGGCTTTAACTATGGCTACACCTTC.